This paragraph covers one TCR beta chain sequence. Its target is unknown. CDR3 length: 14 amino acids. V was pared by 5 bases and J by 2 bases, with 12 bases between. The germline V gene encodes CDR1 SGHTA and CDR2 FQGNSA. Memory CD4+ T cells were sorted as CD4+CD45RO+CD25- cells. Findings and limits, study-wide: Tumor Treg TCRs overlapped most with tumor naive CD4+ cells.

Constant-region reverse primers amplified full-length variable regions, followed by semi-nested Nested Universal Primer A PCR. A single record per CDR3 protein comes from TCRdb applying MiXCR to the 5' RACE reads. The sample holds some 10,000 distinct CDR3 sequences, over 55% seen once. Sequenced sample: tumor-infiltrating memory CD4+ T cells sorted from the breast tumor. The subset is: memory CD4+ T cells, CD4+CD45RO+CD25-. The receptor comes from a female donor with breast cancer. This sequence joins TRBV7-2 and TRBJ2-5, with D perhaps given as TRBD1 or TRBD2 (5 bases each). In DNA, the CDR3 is TGTGCCAGCAGCATCCCGGGACGGCAAGAGACCCAGTACTTC. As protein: CASSIPGRQETQYF.